What follows are 26 T cell receptor beta chains derived from one specimen sequenced in a study of blood T cell repertoires in COVID-19. Method: immunoSEQ multiplex PCR; TCRdb's copy keeps in-frame clones and lacks some. The table has about 150,000 clones, about 79% seen once. The specimen sequenced was peripheral blood. The source is a woman aged 55-69 years with acute or convalescent COVID-19.

The chain employs TRBV19 and TRBJ1-1; 8 bases are a match to TRBD1. Trimming took 8 bases from V and 3 from J; bases not matched to a gene: 8. Germline-derived CDR1 and CDR2 are LNHDA and SQIVND (reference sequence). CDR3 length: 14 amino acids. The CDR3 coding sequence is TGTGCCAGTGTTCCAAACAGGGGGTACACTGAAGCTTTCTTT. The encoded protein is CASVPNRGYTEAFF.

The chain joins TRBV9 to TRBJ2-2; no clear D. V was pared by 0 bases and J by 7 bases, with 10 bases between. Germline loops: CDR1 SGDLS, CDR2 YYNGEE. The CDR3 spans 14 residues. CDR3 in amino acids: CASSVDSTYGELFF. CDR3 nucleotides: TGTGCCAGCAGCGTAGACTCTACTTACGGGGAGCTGTTTTTT.

The genes are TRBV7-9 and TRBJ1-2, with D unresolved. The V and J ends lost 5 bases and 8 bases respectively, with 18 bases between them. Germline CDR1 is SEHNR and CDR2 is FQNEAQ (reference sequence). The CDR3 consists of 14 residues. Here the CDR3 DNA reads TGTGCCAGCAGCCTGATTTGGGAGGGAAGCGGCTACACCTTC. Its protein is CASSLIWEGSGYTF. Drawing the rest from reference TRBV7-9 and TRBJ1-2, the complete variable domain is DTGVSQNPRHKITKRGQNVTFRCDPISEHNRLYWYRQTLGQGPEFLTYFQNEAQLEKSRLLSDRFSAERPKGSFSTLEIQRTEQGDSAMYLCASSLIWEGSGYTFGSGTRLTVV.

The rearrangement joins TRBV2 to TRBJ2-1; 8 bases match TRBD2. This CDR3 is built from 15 residues. With V trimmed by 10 bases and J by 0 bases, 8 bases remained unmatched. Germline V gene data show CDR1 as SNHLY and CDR2 as FYNNEI. In DNA form, the CDR3 reads TGTGCCACCCAACTAGCGGATGTCTCCTACAATGAGCAGTTCTTC. Translation: CATQLADVSYNEQFF.

The chain has TRBV7-9 and TRBJ2-7; 8 nucleotides agree with TRBD1. V lost 5 bases and J lost 6; bases outside the gene matches: 9. CDR1 SEHNR and CDR2 FQNEAQ come from the germline V gene (reference sequence). The CDR3 runs to 14 residues. DNA for the CDR3: TGTGCCAGCAGCCTAGGACAGGGATCGAGCGAGCAGTACGTC. It specifies CASSLGQGSSEQYV.

The chain carries TRBV11-3 and TRBJ2-1; TRBD2 matches 8 bases. The length of the CDR3 is 15 residues. Germline V CDR1 and CDR2: SGHNT, YENEEA. V was clipped by 0 bases and J by 8 bases; unmatched bases: 6. As DNA, the CDR3 is TGTGCCAGCAGCTTAGACTCCGGGGGGGTGGATGAGCAGTTCTTC. It is translated as CASSLDSGGVDEQFF.

This sequence joins TRBV5-1 and TRBJ1-1, with 11 bases identical to TRBD1. Germline V CDR1 and CDR2: SGHRS, YFSETQ. J was trimmed by 2 bases and V by 3 bases; bases with no gene match: 6. The CDR3 totals 16 residues. CDR3 sequence reads: CASSSYGTGGNTEAFF. In nucleotides, the CDR3 is TGCGCCAGCAGCTCTTACGGGACAGGGGGAAACACTGAAGCTTTCTTT.

The chain has TRBV27 and TRBJ2-1; D gene ambiguous. V was shortened by 6 bases and J by 10 bases, with 16 bases between the two germline ends. In germline, CDR1 is MNHEY, CDR2 SMNVEV (reference sequence). CDR3 length equals 13 residues. CDR3 in DNA: TGTGCCAGCAGACATGATTCAGCCGGGGAGCAGTTCTTC. It specifies CASRHDSAGEQFF.

This clone was recorded a few times. The V and J genes are TRBV29-1 and TRBJ2-5; TRBD2 agrees at 12 bases. The germline V gene encodes CDR1 SQVTM and CDR2 ANQGSEA. V lost 5 bases, J lost 2 bases, and 6 bases stayed unmatched. The CDR3 sequence is 15 residues long. CDR3 sequence: CSVSRLAGVQETQYF. CDR3 in DNA: TGCAGCGTTTCTCGACTAGCGGGGGTTCAAGAGACCCAGTACTTC.

This chain links TRBV19 with TRBJ2-3; 10 bases are a match to TRBD1. Germline lookup yields CDR1 LNHDA and CDR2 SQIVND (reference sequence). This CDR3 spans 16 amino acids. J was trimmed by 0 bases and V by 4 bases; bases with no gene match: 4. For the CDR3, the DNA is TGTGCCAGTAGTAAAGGGACAGGGGCGAGCACAGATACGCAGTATTTT. This encodes CASSKGTGASTDTQYF.

The J gene is TRBJ2-1, the V gene TRBV24-1, with a weak D call TRBD2 (5 bases). In germline, CDR1 is KGHDR, CDR2 SFDVKD. This CDR3 contains 13 residues. The V end lost 4 bases, the J end lost 10 bases, and 13 bases lay between the germline ends. The CDR3 loop is CATSELGRSEQFF. In DNA, the CDR3 is TGTGCCACCAGTGAATTAGGGAGAAGCGAGCAGTTCTTC.

This chain connects TRBV5-5 to TRBJ2-5; weak D call: TRBD1 (5 bases). The V end lost 0 bases, the J end lost 4 bases, and 13 bases lay between the germline ends. This CDR3 is 15 amino acids long. The germline gives CDR1 SGHKS, CDR2 YYEKEE (reference sequence). CDR3 region: CASSLEGHSRETQYF. CDR3 DNA: TGTGCCAGCAGCTTGGAGGGGCATTCGCGAGAGACCCAGTACTTC. The full variable domain, its missing parts supplied by reference TRBV5-5 and TRBJ2-5, is DAGVTQSPTHLIKTRGQQVTLRCSPISGHKSVSWYQQVLGQGPQFIFQYYEKEERGRGNFPDRFSARQFPNYSSELNVNALLLGDSALYLCASSLEGHSRETQYFGPGTRLLVL.

The chain couples TRBV28 to TRBJ1-4; weak D call: TRBD1 (5 bases). Germline V lookup: CDR1 MDHEN, CDR2 SYDVKM. The CDR3 spans 14 residues. Trimming pared 6 bases from V and 2 bases from J, leaving 10 bases between. Here the CDR3 DNA reads TGTGCCAGCAGACCCGGGGGGACTAATGAAAAACTGTTTTTT. The encoded protein is CASRPGGTNEKLFF. The full variable domain, rest sourced from reference TRBV28 and TRBJ1-4, is DVKVTQSSRYLVKRTGEKVFLECVQDMDHENMFWYRQDPGLGLRLIYFSYDVKMKEKGDIPEGYSVSREKKERFSLILESASTNQTSMYLCASRPGGTNEKLFFGSGTQLSVL.

This chain uses TRBV2 with TRBJ2-6; 9 bases map to TRBD2. CDR1 and CDR2 from the germline V gene are SNHLY and FYNNEI. The CDR3 is 18 amino acids. The V and J ends lost 0 bases and 0 bases, in that order; junction bases with no gene match: 3. The CDR3 loop is CASSEAGGGASGANVLTF. In DNA form, the CDR3 reads TGTGCCAGCAGTGAAGCTGGCGGGGGGGCCTCTGGGGCCAACGTCCTGACTTTC.

The CDR3 spells CASSEGGTFYGYTF. The CDR3 coding sequence is TGTGCCAGCAGTGAAGGGGGGACATTCTATGGCTACACCTTC. The rearrangement links TRBV6-1 to TRBJ1-2; the D gene is possibly TRBD1 (6 bases). V was shortened by 1 base and J by 4 bases, with 10 bases between the two germline ends. Germline V lookup: CDR1 MNHNS, CDR2 SASEGT. The CDR3 has 14 residues.

The chain joins TRBV12-3 or TRBV12-4 to TRBJ1-3, with no clear D. Trimming left V 5 bases short and J 4 bases short, with 9 bases between. This CDR3 region has 13 residues. The CDR3 DNA sequence: TGTGCCAGCAGTCAGGTTTTAGGAAACACCATATATTTT. Translation: CASSQVLGNTIYF.

The rearrangement uses TRBV3-1 (or the pseudogene TRBV3-2) and TRBJ1-1; perhaps TRBD1 as D (6 bases). From germline, CDR1 is LGHDT and CDR2 YNNKEL (reference sequence). This CDR3 region has 16 residues. V lost 3 bases to trimming and J lost 1 base, with 15 bases between them. The CDR3 coding sequence is TGTGCCAGCAGCCATTCCTTTCGGACAGAGAACACTGAAGCTTTCTTT. This gives the protein CASSHSFRTENTEAFF.

V usage is TRBV18 and J usage is TRBJ2-3, with D hard to call. The CDR3 is made up of 14 amino acids. Germline V CDR1 and CDR2: KGHSH, LQKENI. V was clipped by 1 base and J by 5 bases, with 10 bases between them. The DNA of the CDR3 is TGTGCCAGCTCACCACTAGTTGAGAGAGATACGCAGTATTTT. Amino acids: CASSPLVERDTQYF.

The rearrangement uses TRBV7-9 and TRBJ1-6; weak D call: TRBD1 (5 bases). This CDR3 region has 15 residues. CDR1 is SEHNR and CDR2 is FQNEAQ in the germline V gene (reference sequence). Trimming removed 1 base from V and 3 bases from J, with 7 bases in between. The DNA for the CDR3 is TGTGCCAGCAGCTTAGGACAGTACTATAATTCACCCCTCCACTTT. Translation gives CASSLGQYYNSPLHF. Using reference TRBV7-9 and TRBJ1-6 for the parts outside the CDR3, the full variable domain is DTGVSQNPRHKITKRGQNVTFRCDPISEHNRLYWYRQTLGQGPEFLTYFQNEAQLEKSRLLSDRFSAERPKGSFSTLEIQRTEQGDSAMYLCASSLGQYYNSPLHFGNGTRLTVT.

The sample holds one count of this clone. V is TRBV2 and J is TRBJ2-6; no clear D. CDR1 and CDR2 from the germline V gene are SNHLY and FYNNEI. The CDR3 length is 16 residues. Trimming left V 0 bases short and J 4 bases short, with 10 bases between. The CDR3 DNA follows: TGTGCCAGCAGTGAAGCGTGGCAGCGCGGGGCCAACGTCCTGACTTTC. Amino acid sequence: CASSEAWQRGANVLTF.

CDR3 bases: TGCGCCAGCAGCCAAGATTGGTCGGGGGAAAAACTGTTTTTT. Translation gives CASSQDWSGEKLFF. The V gene is TRBV4-1, the J gene TRBJ1-4, with D unresolved. The length of the CDR3 is 14 residues. With 0 bases removed from V and 8 bases from J, the gap between germline ends came to 10 bases. Germline values: CDR1 MGHRA, CDR2 YSYEKL.

The genes are TRBV4-1 and TRBJ1-3; no reliable D call. The CDR3 has 15 amino acids. V was cut by 0 bases and J by 4 bases, with 10 bases left in between. From germline, CDR1 is MGHRA and CDR2 YSYEKL. The DNA of the CDR3 is TGCGCCAGCAGCCAAGAGAGGGCAGCGGGAAACACCATATATTTT. Translating gives CASSQERAAGNTIYF.

This rearrangement joins TRBV30 to TRBJ2-6; D may be TRBD2 (5 bases). Germline V CDR1 and CDR2: GTSNPN, SVGIG (reference sequence). V was shortened by 4 bases and J by 0 bases, with 22 bases between the two germline ends. The CDR3 covers 19 residues. CDR3 sequence: CAWTGLRGVLSSGANVLTF. The DNA for the CDR3 is TGTGCCTGGACCGGACTCCGGGGAGTCCTAAGCTCTGGGGCCAACGTCCTGACTTTC.

The V call is TRBV6-1, the J call TRBJ1-1; 7 nucleotides line up with TRBD1. The V segment lost 3 bases and the J segment 9 bases; nucleotides outside the gene matches: 10. CDR1 and CDR2 from the germline V gene are MNHNS and SASEGT. The length of the CDR3 is 14 residues. CDR3: CASSDLQGPNQAFF. CDR3 DNA sequence: TGTGCCAGCAGTGACCTACAGGGGCCAAACCAAGCTTTCTTT.

The chain employs TRBV2 and TRBJ1-1; D uncertain. The germline gives CDR1 SNHLY, CDR2 FYNNEI. Trimming took off 7 bases at V and 2 bases at J, with 11 bases between the two ends. There are 13 residues in the CDR3. The CDR3 sequence: CASKREDNTEAFF. CDR3 sequence (DNA): TGTGCCAGCAAGCGGGAGGATAACACTGAAGCTTTCTTT. Full variable domain (outside the CDR3, taken from reference TRBV2 and TRBJ1-1): EPEVTQTPSHQVTQMGQEVILRCVPISNHLYFYWYRQILGQKVEFLVSFYNNEISEKSEIFDDQFSVERPDGSNFTLKIRSTKLEDSAMYFCASKREDNTEAFFGQGTRLTVV.

As DNA, the CDR3 is TGTGCCAGCAACCAGGGGTATAGCAATCAGCCCCAGCATTTT. Translation gives CASNQGYSNQPQHF. The rearrangement joins TRBV2 to TRBJ1-5; D may be TRBD1 (6 bases). The CDR3 loop spans 14 amino acids. Germline V gene sequence: CDR1 SNHLY, CDR2 FYNNEI. V lost 7 bases, J lost 0 bases, and 10 bases lay in between.